This record looks at one T cell receptor beta chain sequence and its context. This clonotype came up many times. Its binding antigen is unknown. One base away there is no much larger clone; base qualities are not given. The library was prepared using PCR. Sequencing took place on an Illumina HiSeq 2500. TCR libraries were prepared with molecular barcoding, using unique molecular identifiers to normalize TCRbeta repertoire quantification. The raw public data were reprocessed by TCRdb itself: fastp quality trimming at Q25, MiXCR clonotype calling, in-frame beta chains only. Rows are combined by CDR3 protein, so each entry shows the most common genes and DNA. The sample table lists about 200,000 distinct CDR3 sequences, about 14% of them with a count of one. Clones ranked in the top ten supply less than 15% of the sample. The sample originates from a study of T-cell reconstitution after alpha-beta-depleted transplantation in children (TCRdb year 2016). For context, the study as a whole: Using TCR repertoire profiling, the study quantitatively followed how T-cell immune reconstitution unfolded in children after TCRalphabeta/CD19-depleted allogeneic hematopoietic cell transplantation.

From V the trimming removes 5 bases and from J it removes 4 bases, while the gene matches leave 9 bases of the junction unaccounted for. In the germline V gene (reference sequence), CDR1 corresponds to DFQATT and CDR2 to SNEGSKA. The CDR3 spans 14 residues, from the cysteine through the phenylalanine. Kept here is only the CDR3 DNA, which spans 42 bases and is read in frame from base 1. The material sequenced was PBMCs from the stem cell graft donor, taken from the stem cell graft. The chain is assembled from TRBV20-1 and TRBJ2-3; TRBD2 matches 7 bases in the middle. The source of this sequence is a human donor who donated a stem cell graft to a child with acute lymphoblastic leukemia. This receptor carries the CDR3 CSALDGRWADTQYF. At the DNA level, the sequence is TGCAGTGCTCTTGACGGGAGGTGGGCAGATACGCAGTATTTT.